The present T cell receptor (beta chain) was sequenced within a study of T cell responses to AZD1222 COVID-19 vaccine (dated by TCRdb to about 2021). For the wider study: Because spike-specific TCR depth and breadth did not differ between the two schedules, AZD1222 recipients who got a second dose at roughly 4 weeks were pooled with those who got a second dose at roughly 12 weeks. Enrollment into the trials was organized by age into subgroups of 18-55, 56-69 and 70-plus years, and those subgroups contained roughly 140, 27 and 60 TCR-sequenced participants, respectively. TCR sequencing covered fewer than 250 trial participants: 200 to 220 given two doses of AZD1222 and 26 given two doses of MenACWY control vaccine. Overall results and qualifications from the work: In the small 56-69-year group, the increase in depth fell short of significance, most likely because of low power. Nearly half of unique spike-specific TCRs reportedly recognized epitopes outside regions mutated in the B.1.351 and B.1.1.7 variants. CD4 TCRs associated with the vaccine covered the entire spike protein, and the dominant responses were in regions 160-218 and 743-854. Because no day 14 peak-response samples were available, the repertoires could be characterized only after the peak T cell response. Conclusions about previously exposed vaccinees are limited, since just a handful of AZD1222 recipients were seropositive for SARS-CoV-2 at baseline. Spike-specific TCR breadth and depth rose significantly after two AZD1222 doses compared with day 0 and with MenACWY recipients. Participants were mostly white British and included more females than males, and it was suggested by the authors that clonal diversity may have been underestimated.

With regard to this clone: Its antigen remains undetermined. No per-base quality is available; no much larger clone lies one base away.

For CDR1 and CDR2, the germline V gene lists SGHTA and FQGNSA. The junction carries 12 bases between V and J, which are trimmed by 5 bases and 2 bases respectively. The CDR3 contains 15 residues, cysteine and phenylalanine counted. Of all the DNA, just the CDR3 is kept, 45 bases in frame from base 1. The CDR3 regions of human TCRbeta chains were analyzed by immunosequencing. As for how the authors treated the data: Repertoire TCRs were checked for matches against a reference library of SARS-CoV-2-specific TCRs that had been generated using the MIRA antigen-specificity platform. Breadth was defined as the fraction of unique TCRs that were SARS-CoV-2-associated. Depth was defined as the fraction of total T cells that were SARS-CoV-2-associated. Using the MIRA data, each spike-specific TCR was assigned both to the spike region to which the TCR was reactive and to a CD4 or CD8 class. Log10-transformed breadth and depth values were compared by one-way ANOVA with Sidak's multiple comparisons tests. TCRdb limited this immuneACCESS table to in-frame rearrangements with V and J called. A share of clones is missing; checked studies link under half to unresolved V genes, and the rest is unexplained. That table furnishes V, J and clone size, whereas the DNA furnished D and trimming. Recorded for this sample are tens of thousands of clones; 80% to 90% of them occurred a single time. Of the sample, about 31% falls within the top ten clones.

The time point label for this specimen denotes: baseline before first vaccination. Samples from vaccinated people were obtained from the UK trials COV001 and COV002, which included a single-blind randomized controlled phase 2/3 trial of AZD1222 (ChAdOx1 nCoV-19) in healthy adults. For TCRbeta chain sequencing, PBMC samples were collected from trial participants at day 0 and at day 28 after the second dose. The origin of this receptor is an adult in good health. The chain was built from TRBV7-2 and TRBJ1-4; too little of a D gene remains to name it. Sequenced here: peripheral blood, sampled on day 0 of AZD1222 vaccination. The CDR3 has the sequence CASSPYRVTNEKLFF. The sequence in DNA is TGTGCCAGCAGCCCCTACCGAGTTACTAATGAAAAACTGTTTTTT.